These T cell receptor beta chains were read from a single sample in a study of blood T cell repertoires in COVID-19. Some clones are missing from TCRdb's copy, which holds only in-frame ones; the method was immunoSEQ multiplex PCR. This table holds around 100,000 clones, approximately 83% found once. The sequencing sample was made of peripheral blood. These receptors were collected from a woman aged 70-85 years with acute or convalescent COVID-19. Both conserved end residues are part of each CDR3. The order of the fields is D gene, J gene, V gene, clone size, CDR3 protein, CDR3 DNA. The D gene is left open where the match is weak. The size entry is marked missing in some rows and otherwise reads once, few, many or a size class.

-	TRBJ2-3	TRBV29-1	-	CSVDGGVDTQYF	TGCAGCGTTGATGGCGGGGTGGATACGCAGTATTTT
TRBD2	TRBJ2-2	TRBV10-1	-	CASRLAGDTGELFF	TGCGCCAGCAGACTAGCGGGGGACACCGGGGAGCTGTTTTTT
TRBD1	TRBJ1-5	TRBV27	-	CASGLHRGSNQPQHF	TGTGCCAGCGGGCTTCACAGGGGTAGCAATCAGCCCCAGCATTTT
TRBD1	TRBJ1-2	TRBV20-1	-	CSASPGQGNYGYTF	TGCAGTGCTAGTCCGGGACAGGGCAACTATGGCTACACCTTC
-	TRBJ1-1	TRBV11-3	once	CASSLFREGEAFF	TGTGCCAGCAGCTTATTCCGGGAGGGAGAAGCTTTCTTT
TRBD1	TRBJ2-5	TRBV6-5	-	CASRGTAEPQETQYF	TGTGCCAGCAGGGGGACAGCTGAACCTCAAGAGACCCAGTACTTC
TRBD1	TRBJ2-7	TRBV18	few	CASSPGQGKSSYEQYF	TGTGCCAGCTCACCGGGACAGGGAAAAAGCTCCTACGAGCAGTACTTC
-	TRBJ1-2	TRBV5-1	few	CASSPRDIANYGYTF	TGCGCCAGCAGCCCGAGGGACATCGCTAACTATGGCTACACCTTC
TRBD2	TRBJ2-3	TRBV11-1	-	CASSPLAGNKDTQYF	TGTGCCAGCAGCCCACTAGCGGGGAATAAAGATACGCAGTATTTT
-	TRBJ2-7	TRBV6-1	-	CASSSRVEQYF	TGTGCCAGCAGTTCTAGAGTCGAGCAGTACTTC
-	TRBJ1-1	TRBV5-1	-	CASSLDGQLNTEAFF	TGCGCCAGCAGCTTGGACGGACAGCTGAACACTGAAGCTTTCTTT
-	TRBJ1-4	TRBV6-6	-	CASNIGVAGEKLFF	TGTGCCAGCAATATAGGGGTAGCGGGTGAAAAACTGTTTTTT
-	TRBJ2-2	TRBV5-1	-	CASSLVAQGNTGELFF	TGCGCCAGCAGCTTGGTGGCGCAGGGGAACACCGGGGAGCTGTTTTTT
-	TRBJ2-1	TRBV12-3/TRBV12-4	-	CASSPTSNEQFF	TGTGCCAGCAGTCCCACTAGCAATGAGCAGTTCTTC
TRBD2	TRBJ2-1	TRBV9	-	CASSITSGGMGEQFF	TGTGCCAGCAGCATCACTAGCGGGGGAATGGGTGAGCAGTTCTTC
-	TRBJ2-5	TRBV9	-	CASSATGGETQYF	TGTGCCAGCAGCGCCACTGGTGGAGAGACCCAGTACTTC
TRBD1	TRBJ1-1	TRBV3-1/TRBV3-2	-	CASSQGWQGERAFF	TGTGCCAGCAGCCAAGGATGGCAGGGGGAAAGGGCTTTCTTT
-	TRBJ1-1	TRBV18	-	CASSQNRNTEAFF	TGTGCCAGCTCACAAAACAGGAACACTGAAGCTTTCTTT
-	TRBJ2-5	TRBV9	-	CASSSFDRIETQYF	TGTGCCAGCAGCTCCTTTGACAGGATTGAGACCCAGTACTTC
-	TRBJ2-1	TRBV28	-	CASSPVGGDEQFF	TGTGCCAGCAGTCCCGTGGGGGGTGATGAGCAGTTCTTC
-	TRBJ2-3	TRBV6-4	-	CASSDSGQVTDTQYF	TGTGCCAGCAGTGATTCCGGACAAGTCACAGATACGCAGTATTTT
TRBD1	TRBJ1-6	TRBV19	-	CASSTPPGQNSPLHF	TGTGCCAGTAGTACCCCCCCGGGACAGAATTCACCCCTCCACTTT
-	TRBJ2-7	TRBV11-2	few	CASSQIRGGYEQYF	TGTGCCAGCAGCCAAATTAGGGGAGGCTACGAGCAGTACTTC
-	TRBJ1-6	TRBV6-5	-	CASSYSTGYNSPLHF	TGTGCCAGCAGTTACAGTACGGGCTATAATTCACCCCTCCACTTT
-	TRBJ2-2	TRBV14	-	CASSLRTLSGGELFF	TGTGCCAGCAGCCTCCGGACTCTATCGGGCGGGGAGCTGTTTTTT
-	TRBJ2-7	TRBV11-2	-	CASSFMVRDEQYF	TGTGCCAGCAGCTTCATGGTTCGAGACGAGCAGTACTTC
-	TRBJ1-6	TRBV15	-	CATSRDGRGNSPLHF	TGTGCCACCAGCAGAGATGGGAGGGGGAATTCACCCCTCCACTTT
-	TRBJ2-7	TRBV5-1	-	CASSLQNSYEQYF	TGCGCCAGCAGCTTGCAGAACTCCTACGAGCAGTACTTC
-	TRBJ2-6	TRBV9	-	CASSVGEGVGANVLTF	TGTGCCAGCAGCGTAGGGGAGGGGGTTGGGGCCAACGTCCTGACTTTC
TRBD1	TRBJ1-5	TRBV19	-	CASSIDRTGENQPQHF	TGTGCCAGTAGTATAGATCGGACAGGGGAAAATCAGCCCCAGCATTTT
TRBD1	TRBJ1-2	TRBV6-2/TRBV6-3	-	CASSYSGQGVSGYTF	TGTGCCAGCAGTTACTCGGGACAGGGGGTTTCTGGCTACACCTTC
TRBD2	TRBJ2-5	TRBV9	-	CASSFAGTSGTQYF	TGTGCCAGCAGCTTCGCCGGGACTAGCGGGACCCAGTACTTC
TRBD1	TRBJ2-7	TRBV18	-	CASSPSRDSYEQYF	TGTGCCAGCTCACCGTCCCGGGACAGTTACGAGCAGTACTTC
-	TRBJ2-1	TRBV21-1	-	CASSNPMTGEYNEQFF	TGTGCCAGCAGCAACCCGATGACAGGGGAGTACAATGAGCAGTTCTTC
-	TRBJ2-1	TRBV6-6	-	CASSGLGPLEGEQFF	TGTGCCAGCAGCGGCCTAGGCCCCCTCGAGGGTGAGCAGTTCTTC
TRBD1	TRBJ2-1	TRBV18	-	CASSAGTGANNEQFF	TGTGCCAGCTCAGCCGGGACAGGGGCGAACAATGAGCAGTTCTTC
TRBD1	TRBJ2-7	TRBV7-2	-	CASSLASGGYEQYF	TGTGCCAGCAGCTTAGCTTCAGGGGGCTACGAGCAGTACTTC
TRBD1	TRBJ1-6	TRBV19	-	CASRISGTGDNSPLHF	TGTGCCAGTAGAATCTCTGGGACAGGGGATAATTCACCCCTCCACTTT
-	TRBJ2-7	TRBV19	-	CASSIGQSYEQYF	TGTGCCAGTAGTATAGGACAGTCCTACGAGCAGTACTTC
-	TRBJ2-3	TRBV7-7	-	CASSRGGTDTQYF	TGTGCCAGCAGTAGGGGCGGCACAGATACGCAGTATTTT
-	TRBJ1-1	TRBV6-5	-	CASRPGHGNTEAFF	TGTGCCAGCAGGCCGGGACACGGGAACACTGAAGCTTTCTTT
-	TRBJ1-1	TRBV30	-	CAWSVLGGTEAFF	TGTGCCTGGAGTGTACTGGGGGGCACTGAAGCTTTCTTT
-	TRBJ1-4	TRBV2	-	CASIMRSGGNEKLFF	TGTGCCAGCATTATGAGGTCGGGGGGGAATGAAAAACTGTTTTTT
-	TRBJ1-2	TRBV19	-	CASGSYRVKGYTF	TGTGCCAGCGGTTCTTACAGGGTAAAGGGCTACACCTTC
-	TRBJ1-1	TRBV7-9	-	CASSPPTGNTEAFF	TGTGCCAGCAGCCCCCCAACAGGGAACACTGAAGCTTTCTTT
TRBD2	TRBJ2-3	TRBV7-9	-	CASSPRTSGRTDTQYF	TGTGCCAGCAGCCCAAGGACTAGCGGGAGGACAGATACGCAGTATTTT
-	TRBJ1-2	TRBV5-6	-	CASSPGLSDDGYTF	TGTGCCAGCAGCCCGGGACTTTCCGACGATGGCTACACCTTC
-	TRBJ2-2	TRBV12-3/TRBV12-4	-	CASSQGGRELFF	TGTGCCAGCAGCCAAGGGGGAAGGGAGCTGTTTTTT
TRBD2	TRBJ2-3	TRBV4-1	few	CASSQVLGTSGRAATDTQYF	TGCGCCAGCAGCCAAGTGCTCGGGACTAGCGGGAGGGCAGCGACAGATACGCAGTATTTT
TRBD1	TRBJ2-7	TRBV10-3	-	CAISEGQAFYEQYF	TGTGCCATCAGTGAAGGACAGGCTTTCTACGAGCAGTACTTC
TRBD1	TRBJ1-2	TRBV5-1	-	CASSAEPYRGQGANGYTF	TGCGCCAGCAGCGCCGAACCTTACAGGGGACAGGGGGCCAATGGCTACACCTTC
-	TRBJ2-1	TRBV30	-	CAWSLDTRLINEQFF	TGTGCCTGGAGTCTCGACACTCGATTGATCAATGAGCAGTTCTTC